Below are 32 T cell receptor beta chains sequenced from a single sample in a study of blood T cell repertoires in COVID-19. Sequenced by immunoSEQ multiplex PCR; TCRdb stores in-frame clones only, minus some. The sample has 150,000 to 200,000 clones, roughly 89% seen once. Sequencing used PBMCs or T cells enriched from blood (not recorded which). These receptors were obtained from a woman in her forties with acute COVID-19.

The rearrangement uses TRBV5-1 and TRBJ1-6; D remains unclear. Germline V gene lookup returns CDR1 SGHRS and CDR2 YFSETQ. The CDR3 is 15 residues long. V dropped 0 bases and J dropped 6 bases, with 10 bases sitting between them. In DNA form, the CDR3 reads TGCGCCAGCAGCTTGGATCGGGTTTCTAATTCACCCCTCCACTTT. It encodes CASSLDRVSNSPLHF.

The chain joins TRBV7-8 to TRBJ1-3, with TRBD1 matching over 7 bases. Germline loops: CDR1 SGHVS, CDR2 FQNEAQ. The CDR3 runs to 17 residues. V lost 4 bases and J lost 0; bases outside the gene matches: 9. CDR3 in amino acids: CASSSERTGYSGNTIYF. The CDR3 DNA reads TGTGCCAGCAGCTCTGAGCGGACAGGCTACTCTGGAAACACCATATATTTT.

V gene TRBV3-1 (or the pseudogene TRBV3-2) combines with J gene TRBJ2-7; TRBD2 might be the D (5 bases). Germline V lookup: CDR1 LGHDT, CDR2 YNNKEL (reference sequence). The CDR3 length is 15 residues. Trimming pared 0 bases from V and 5 bases from J, leaving 14 bases between. The chain's CDR3 is CASSQEGNGVDEQYF. In DNA form, the CDR3 reads TGTGCCAGCAGCCAAGAAGGGAACGGGGTCGACGAGCAGTACTTC.

The table lists this clone with a count of one. The chain combines TRBV12-3 or TRBV12-4 with TRBJ2-3; no clear D. Trimming removed 5 bases at V and 7 bases at J, with 7 bases between. The CDR3 sequence is 11 residues long. The CDR3 coding sequence is TGTGCCAGCAGTCTAGGGCATACGCAGTATTTT. This gives the protein CASSLGHTQYF.

The chain employs TRBV7-2 and TRBJ2-7; maybe TRBD1 (6 bases). Germline loops: CDR1 SGHTA, CDR2 FQGNSA. The germline V and J ends were trimmed by 1 base and 2 bases, with 9 bases remaining between them. This CDR3 has 14 residues. Here the CDR3 reads CASSLGGGPYEQYF. Written as DNA, the CDR3 is TGTGCCAGCAGCTTAGGAGGGGGACCCTACGAGCAGTACTTC.

V gene TRBV7-9 combines with J gene TRBJ1-2; tentatively, D is TRBD1 (5 bases). CDR3 length: 14 residues. Germline V CDR1 and CDR2: SEHNR, FQNEAQ (reference sequence). V gave up 5 bases and J gave up 2 bases, with 12 bases separating them. CDR3 amino acids: CASSPGAGNYGYTF. The CDR3, as DNA: TGTGCCAGCAGCCCCGGGGCGGGGAACTATGGCTACACCTTC.

The V gene is TRBV16, the J gene TRBJ1-4; D not resolved. Germline V gene sequence: CDR1 KGHSY, CDR2 FQNENV. CDR3 size: 15 residues. Trimming left V 4 bases short and J 7 bases short, with 16 bases between. CDR3 loop: CASSPRGGEAEKLFF. Written as DNA, the CDR3 is TGTGCCAGCAGCCCCCGGGGTGGAGAAGCTGAAAAACTGTTTTTT.

This chain connects TRBV4-1 to TRBJ2-7, with 9 bases matching TRBD1. Germline V gene lookup returns CDR1 MGHRA and CDR2 YSYEKL. The CDR3 spans 15 residues. V shed 5 bases and J 5 bases; nucleotides not matched to a gene: 10. The CDR3 loop reads CASSTQGADLDEQYF. Written as DNA, the CDR3 is TGCGCCAGCAGCACACAGGGGGCCGACTTGGACGAGCAGTACTTC.

The rearrangement uses TRBV29-1 and TRBJ2-1, with 10 bases identical to TRBD2. J lost 5 bases, V lost 6 bases, and 10 bases had no gene match. This CDR3 has 15 amino acids. Germline CDR1 is SQVTM and CDR2 is ANQGSEA. The DNA of the CDR3 is TGCAGCGTCCTACTTAGCGGGGGGAATGACAATGAGCAGTTCTTC. It specifies CSVLLSGGNDNEQFF.

The rearrangement joins TRBV5-1 to TRBJ2-3; D is possibly TRBD2 (6 bases). This CDR3 is built from 15 residues. V was shortened by 4 bases and J by 1 base, with 13 bases between the two germline ends. The V gene's germline CDR1 is SGHRS and CDR2 YFSETQ. In DNA, the CDR3 is TGCGCCAGCAGCGGGGCTAGCGAACGCACAGATACGCAGTATTTT. Translated: CASSGASERTDTQYF.

V is TRBV4-2 and J is TRBJ1-4; D is uncertain. Trimming cost V 0 bases and J 7 bases, with 12 bases left between them. This CDR3 is built from 15 residues. Germline lookup yields CDR1 LGHNA and CDR2 YNFKEQ. CDR3 coding DNA: TGTGCCAGCAGCCAAGATGAGGCGAGAGTTGAAAAACTGTTTTTT. Amino acid sequence: CASSQDEARVEKLFF.

The chain links TRBV9 to TRBJ2-3; tentative D call: TRBD2 (5 bases). The germline V gene has CDR1 SGDLS and CDR2 YYNGEE. Deletions cut 0 bases from V and 2 bases from J, with 10 bases between. The CDR3 totals 15 residues. The CDR3 DNA sequence: TGTGCCAGCAGCGTAGATGAGGGATACACAGATACGCAGTATTTT. It codes for CASSVDEGYTDTQYF.

The rearrangement links TRBV30 to TRBJ1-1; D is perhaps TRBD1 (6 bases). This CDR3 region has 16 residues. V lost 1 base and J lost 1, with 16 bases in between. Germline-derived CDR1 and CDR2 are GTSNPN and SVGIG (reference sequence). The CDR3 region has the DNA TGTGCCTGGAGTGCGAAGATGGACAGCCGGAACACTGAAGCTTTCTTT. This encodes CAWSAKMDSRNTEAFF. The variable domain in full, with the rest retrieved from reference TRBV30 and TRBJ1-1, is SQTIHQWPATLVQPVGSPLSLECTVEGTSNPNLYWYRQAAGRGLQLLFYSVGIGQISSEVPQNLSASRPQDRQFILSSKKLLLSDSGFYLCAWSAKMDSRNTEAFFGQGTRLTVV.

V gene TRBV4-1 combines with J gene TRBJ2-1; TRBD2 matches at 9 bases. CDR3 length: 16 amino acids. Trimming at V came to 2 bases and at J to 7 bases, leaving 9 bases not matched to a gene. Germline values: CDR1 MGHRA, CDR2 YSYEKL. The CDR3 loop is CASSQSSGALGNEQFF. CDR3 nucleotides: TGCGCCAGCAGCCAATCTAGCGGGGCTCTGGGAAATGAGCAGTTCTTC.

The V call is TRBV11-2, the J call TRBJ1-1; tentatively, D is TRBD1 (6 bases). V dropped 7 bases and J dropped 1 base, with 16 bases sitting between them. CDR3 size: 15 residues. Per germline, CDR1 SGHAT and CDR2 FQNNGV. CDR3 sequence reads: CASTRDIISNTEAFF. The CDR3 DNA follows: TGTGCCAGCACCCGGGACATAATCTCGAACACTGAAGCTTTCTTT. Supplemented by reference TRBV11-2 and TRBJ1-1, the full variable domain reads EAGVAQSPRYKIIEKRQSVAFWCNPISGHATLYWYQQILGQGPKLLIQFQNNGVVDDSQLPKDRFSAERLKGVDSTLKIQPAKLEDSAVYLCASTRDIISNTEAFFGQGTRLTVV.

The genes are TRBV5-6 and TRBJ1-6, with 8 nucleotides matching TRBD1. The CDR3 sequence is 14 residues long. With 4 bases clipped from V and 5 bases from J, the junction kept 2 bases outside the gene matches. Per germline, CDR1 SGHDT and CDR2 YYEEEE. The CDR3 DNA reads TGTGCCAGCAGCCGGACAGGGAATAATTCACCCCTCCACTTT. It codes for CASSRTGNNSPLHF.

This clone was observed a single time. The chain recombines TRBV29-1 with TRBJ2-1; 11 positions agree with TRBD2. The CDR3 runs to 15 residues. Trimming at V came to 4 bases and at J to 5 bases, leaving 7 bases not matched to a gene. The germline CDR1 and CDR2 sequences are SQVTM and ANQGSEA. The CDR3 nucleotides read TGCAGCGTTGGCCTACTAGCGGGAGACCACAATGAGCAGTTCTTC. Amino acids: CSVGLLAGDHNEQFF.

J is TRBJ1-6 and V is TRBV28; D is perhaps TRBD1 (5 bases). The CDR3 spans 15 residues. Trimming took 6 bases from V and 7 from J, leaving 16 bases between them. Germline CDR1 is MDHEN and CDR2 is SYDVKM. CDR3 protein: CASSWDSTDNSPLHF. CDR3 bases: TGTGCCAGCAGCTGGGACTCCACGGACAATTCACCCCTCCACTTT.

The chain carries TRBV6-1 and TRBJ2-2; 9 nucleotides match TRBD1. There are 16 residues in the CDR3. Germline CDR1 and CDR2: MNHNS and SASEGT. V lost 3 bases and J lost 7; bases outside the gene matches: 9. The CDR3 DNA reads TGTGCCAGCAGTGAGCAAGACAGGGGGTCGTTCGGGGAGCTGTTTTTT. The encoded protein is CASSEQDRGSFGELFF.

This sequence joins TRBV11-1 and TRBJ2-1; D is undetermined. Germline CDR1 SGHAT, CDR2 FQDESV (reference sequence). The CDR3 has 15 residues. Trimming pared 5 bases from V and 3 bases from J, leaving 14 bases between. CDR3: CASSHDAIDYNEQFF. Here the CDR3 DNA reads TGTGCCAGCAGCCACGATGCGATTGACTACAATGAGCAGTTCTTC.

The chain links TRBV7-9 to TRBJ2-1, with TRBD2 matching over 10 bases. This CDR3 has 16 amino acids. Germline-derived CDR1 and CDR2 are SEHNR and FQNEAQ (reference sequence). V lost 3 bases and J lost 3; bases outside the gene matches: 5. CDR3: CASSFLAGENYNEQFF. CDR3 DNA sequence: TGTGCCAGCAGCTTTCTAGCGGGGGAAAACTACAATGAGCAGTTCTTC.

This chain uses TRBV11-2 with TRBJ2-5; 11 nucleotides match TRBD2. The CDR3 covers 16 residues. Per the germline V gene, CDR1 is SGHAT and CDR2 is FQNNGV. With V trimmed by 5 bases and J by 5 bases, 10 bases remained unmatched. The chain's CDR3 is CASSHSGGGAGETQYF. In DNA form, the CDR3 reads TGTGCCAGCAGCCATAGCGGGGGGGGCGCCGGGGAGACCCAGTACTTC.

As concerns this clone: At one end, the junction sequence differs from germline, possibly due to a read error. The rearrangement uses TRBV27 and TRBJ2-2; 7 nucleotides agree with TRBD2. Germline V gives CDR1 MNHEY, CDR2 SMNVEV (reference sequence). This CDR3 is built from 15 residues. DNA of the CDR3: TGTGCCAGCAGTCTATCGGGGACTATAACCGGGGAGCTGTTTTTT. Translating gives CASSLSGTITGELFF.

The rearrangement uses TRBV5-1 and TRBJ2-1; 12 bases are shared with TRBD2. The V and J ends lost 4 bases and 7 bases, in that order; junction bases with no gene match: 6. Germline V lookup: CDR1 SGHRS, CDR2 YFSETQ. The CDR3 spans 15 residues. The CDR3 reads CASSVTSGRINEQFF. Written as DNA, the CDR3 is TGCGCCAGCAGCGTGACTAGCGGGAGAATAAATGAGCAGTTCTTC.

This rearrangement joins TRBV2 to TRBJ2-3; 8 bases fit TRBD2. Trimming cost V 7 bases and J 0 bases; bases outside gene matches: 3. In germline, CDR1 is SNHLY, CDR2 FYNNEI. This CDR3 has 14 residues. CDR3 amino acids: CASTRTSSTDTQYF. The DNA for the CDR3 is TGTGCCAGCACCCGGACTAGCAGCACAGATACGCAGTATTTT. The entire variable domain, with the rest obtained from reference TRBV2 and TRBJ2-3, is as follows: EPEVTQTPSHQVTQMGQEVILRCVPISNHLYFYWYRQILGQKVEFLVSFYNNEISEKSEIFDDQFSVERPDGSNFTLKIRSTKLEDSAMYFCASTRTSSTDTQYFGPGTRLTVL.

The rearrangement links TRBV4-2 to TRBJ1-5; possible D gene TRBD1, 6 bases. The ends were cut back, 0 bases at V and 1 base at J, with 10 bases in the middle. Germline assignment: CDR1 LGHNA and CDR2 YNFKEQ. The CDR3 consists of 16 residues. CDR3 residues: CASSQELGASNQPQHF. CDR3 DNA: TGTGCCAGCAGCCAAGAGCTGGGGGCCAGCAATCAGCCCCAGCATTTT.

The genes are TRBV6-6 and TRBJ2-7; tentative D call: TRBD2 (6 bases). There are 14 residues in the CDR3. Trimming stripped 0 bases from V and 3 bases from J, with 9 bases between. The germline V gene encodes CDR1 MNHNY and CDR2 SVGAGI (reference sequence). Here the CDR3 reads CASSYSLARYEQYF. The CDR3, as DNA: TGTGCCAGCAGTTACTCGCTAGCGCGCTACGAGCAGTACTTC.

This clone was observed a single time. The CDR3 loop is CASSKGQGTDTQYF. The CDR3 region has the DNA TGTGCCAGCAGCAAGGGACAGGGCACAGATACGCAGTATTTT. The chain employs TRBV7-9 and TRBJ2-3, with 8 bases that match TRBD1. V was clipped by 5 bases and J by 1 base; unmatched bases: 2. The CDR3 is 14 amino acids. CDR1 and CDR2 (germline): SEHNR, FQNEAQ (reference sequence).

The genes are TRBV3-1 (or the pseudogene TRBV3-2) and TRBJ2-1; no definite D call. The germline V and J ends were trimmed by 1 base and 4 bases, with 8 bases remaining between them. The germline V gene has CDR1 LGHDT and CDR2 YNNKEL (reference sequence). The length of the CDR3 is 14 residues. For the CDR3, the DNA is TGTGCCAGCAGCCAAGCTAGTACATACAATGAGCAGTTCTTC. Protein: CASSQASTYNEQFF.

The chain carries TRBV9 and TRBJ2-3, with 11 bases aligning to TRBD2. Germline V gene data show CDR1 as SGDLS and CDR2 as YYNGEE. CDR3 length equals 16 residues. V was clipped by 0 bases and J by 3 bases; unmatched bases: 3. The CDR3 here is CASSVELAGETDTQYF. CDR3 in DNA: TGTGCCAGCAGCGTAGAACTAGCGGGAGAAACAGATACGCAGTATTTT.

This chain connects TRBV7-9 to TRBJ1-1; D might be TRBD1 (5 bases). Germline V gene data show CDR1 as SEHNR and CDR2 as FQNEAQ (reference sequence). The CDR3 totals 14 residues. The germline V and J ends were trimmed by 5 bases and 3 bases, with 13 bases remaining between them. The CDR3 reads CASSIGAADTEAFF. CDR3 nucleotides: TGTGCCAGCAGCATTGGGGCGGCGGACACTGAAGCTTTCTTT.

The chain recombines TRBV28 with TRBJ1-1; 7 positions match TRBD1. Germline CDR1 reads MDHEN; CDR2 reads SYDVKM. This CDR3 is 18 amino acids long. Trimming removed 3 bases from V and 4 bases from J; junction bases left unmatched: 17. CDR3 sequence (DNA): TGTGCCAGCAGTTTTCGGACAGGCCGGATCGTGCTAGCCACTGAAGCTTTCTTT. Its protein product is CASSFRTGRIVLATEAFF.